A single sample is the source of the 4 T cell receptor beta chains below, sequenced in a study of blood T cell repertoires in COVID-19. Produced via immunoSEQ multiplex PCR; TCRdb's table is partial and in-frame only. The sample has some 76,000 clones, 70% to 90% seen once. The sequenced material came from peripheral blood. Source of these receptors: a woman aged 55-75 years with acute or convalescent COVID-19.

The rearrangement links TRBV9 to TRBJ1-1; D gene uncertain. Germline CDR1 reads SGDLS; CDR2 reads YYNGEE. V was trimmed by 2 bases and J by 1 base, leaving 9 bases between them. This CDR3 has 14 residues. The CDR3 bases are TGTGCCAGCAGCGTGGGGAGCCCGAACACTGAAGCTTTCTTT. Protein: CASSVGSPNTEAFF. The whole variable domain, remainder taken from reference TRBV9 and TRBJ1-1, is DSGVTQTPKHLITATGQRVTLRCSPRSGDLSVYWYQQSLDQGLQFLIQYYNGEERAKGNILERFSAQQFPDLHSELNLSSLELGDSALYFCASSVGSPNTEAFFGQGTRLTVV.

This chain connects TRBV5-1 to TRBJ1-1; D not certain. V was pared by 0 bases and J by 3 bases, with 6 bases between. Germline V lookup: CDR1 SGHRS, CDR2 YFSETQ. The CDR3 extends over 13 amino acids. CDR3 bases: TGCGCCAGCAGCTTGGTCTCAGACACTGAAGCTTTCTTT. Its translation is CASSLVSDTEAFF.

The chain links TRBV20-1 to TRBJ1-2, with a weak D call TRBD1 (6 bases). CDR3 size: 11 residues. V dropped 7 bases and J dropped 3 bases, with 9 bases sitting between them. Germline-derived CDR1 and CDR2 are DFQATT and SNEGSKA (reference sequence). As DNA, the CDR3 is TGCAGTGGGCGACAGGACTATGGCTACACCTTC. Its protein is CSGRQDYGYTF.

The genes are TRBV14 and TRBJ1-2; no clear D. CDR1 SGHDN and CDR2 FVKESK come from the germline V gene. V lost 0 bases and J lost 7, with 9 bases in between. CDR3 length: 13 amino acids. CDR3 sequence reads: CASSQDLGIGYTF. The CDR3 DNA reads TGTGCCAGCAGCCAAGATTTGGGCATTGGCTACACCTTC.